This paragraph reports one T cell receptor (beta chain). Its antigen has not been determined. No base quality values were provided; no much bigger clone lies one nucleotide off. The data originate from a study of T cells in tumors after PD-1 blockade (dated by TCRdb to the late 2010s). Regarding the study in general: Prior checkpoint blockade, systemic immunosuppressant use, and recent radiotherapy or other anti-cancer therapy within 4 weeks were grounds for patient exclusion. Pembrolizumab 200 mg every 3 weeks or cemiplimab 350 mg every 2 weeks was administered to patients. While on anti-PD-1 treatment, some of the patients also continued taking daily vismodegib 150 mg. Tumor samples averaged 26,066 TCR templates (range roughly 554-100,000) and 6,000 to 7,000 unique clonotypes, 15 to 20-fold deeper than single-cell TCR sequencing. Using site-matched tumors from BCC or SCC patients sampled before and after anti-PD-1 therapy, the study carried out paired single-cell RNA and TCR sequencing. Clinical response was assessed using RECIST version 1.1.

The time point label on this specimen signifies: after anti-PD-1 therapy. Before and after PD-1 blockade, tumor biopsies came from the same primary tumor, making the samples site-matched. For bulk TCRbeta sequencing, genomic DNA was extracted from tumor biopsies or peripheral blood, and input amounts ranged from roughly 600 ng to 6,004 ng. To detect rare clonotypes with greater sensitivity than single-cell TCR sequencing, bulk TCRbeta sequencing was done on the leftover biopsy material. Histologically proven advanced or metastatic basal or squamous cell carcinoma was present in all patients, all of whom were poor candidates for surgical resection. The basal cell carcinoma cohort comprised 10 or so patients, of whom 8 had bulk tumor TCR sequencing. Fresh biopsies came from the site of the primary tumor, and part of the tissue was kept in RNAlater for exome and bulk TCR sequencing. Counted from cysteine to phenylalanine, this CDR3 has 15 amino acids. Only the CDR3 region is kept as DNA, spanning 45 bases read in frame from base 1. V is trimmed back by 5 bases and J by 3 bases, and the junction contains 4 bases that no gene match accounts for. Per the germline V gene (reference sequence), MNHEY is the CDR1 and SMNVEV is the CDR2.

The immunoSEQ platform was used to carry out deep TCRbeta sequencing. The published analysis was carried out like this. Only productive rearrangements were exported from the immunoSEQ Analyzer for further analysis. Clones with significant expansion or contraction between timepoints were called with a two-sided binomial test at Bonferroni-corrected P below 0.01. T cell phenotypes were assigned to bulk TCRbeta clonotypes by matching the clonotypes to single-cell RNA+TCR-seq clones with the same TCRbeta sequence. Tumor enrichment of a clone was calculated by dividing the clone's tumor frequency by the clone's PBMC frequency, both taken from bulk TCR sequencing. GLIPH was used to group TCRs into specificity groups, clusters of distinct TCRs likely recognizing common antigens via shared CDR3 motifs. TCRdb retrieved this table from immuneACCESS and kept in-frame rearrangements only. Not all clones are present; in checked studies, unresolved V genes account for under half, and no reason is known for the remainder. V, J and clone size reflect that table, while D and trimming were determined from the DNA. The sample profile shows 2,500 or so clones; 65% to 70% of them were found once. The top ten hold roughly 12% of the sample.

Study-wide findings and limitations: About 41% of tumor TCR clonotypes were detected in blood, and some novel exhausted tumor clones were observed in pre-treatment blood, which was taken as suggesting peripheral recruitment. Where the novel T cell clones came from was not determined, and possible sources could include lymphoid organs or rare unexpanded clones inside the tumor or in the tumor periphery. Most exhausted CD8+ clones that expanded after therapy were novel clonotypes not detected before treatment, suggesting clonal replacement instead of reinvigoration of pre-existing clones. Clonal replacement was observed only between pre- and post-treatment samples and not between two pre-treatment samples, a pattern that was regarded as arguing against biopsy timing or location artifacts.

In this chain, TRBV27 is recombined with TRBJ2-7; 13 of the junction bases match TRBD2. This receptor was taken from a human donor with basal cell carcinoma. The material sequenced was tumor tissue, taken after anti-PD-1 treatment. The CDR3 in this case is CASSPRTSGSYEQYF. DNA sequence: TGTGCCAGCAGTCCGAGGACTAGCGGGAGCTACGAGCAGTACTTC.